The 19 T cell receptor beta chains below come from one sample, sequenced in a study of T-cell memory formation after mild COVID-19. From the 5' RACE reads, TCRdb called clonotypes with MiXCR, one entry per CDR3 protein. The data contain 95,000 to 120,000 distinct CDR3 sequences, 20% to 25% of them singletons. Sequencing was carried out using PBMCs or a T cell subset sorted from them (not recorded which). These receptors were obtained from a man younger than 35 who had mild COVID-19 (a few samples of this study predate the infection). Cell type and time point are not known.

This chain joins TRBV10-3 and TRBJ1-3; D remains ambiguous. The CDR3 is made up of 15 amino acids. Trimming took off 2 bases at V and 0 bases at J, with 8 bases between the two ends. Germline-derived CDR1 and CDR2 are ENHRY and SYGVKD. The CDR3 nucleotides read TGTGCCATCAGTGAGGCCCACGGCTCTGGAAACACCATATATTTT. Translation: CAISEAHGSGNTIYF.

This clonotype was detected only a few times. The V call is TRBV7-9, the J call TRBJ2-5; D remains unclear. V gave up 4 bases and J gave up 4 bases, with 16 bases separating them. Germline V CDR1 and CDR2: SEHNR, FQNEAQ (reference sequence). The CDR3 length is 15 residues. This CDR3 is CASSSKSRWGETQYF. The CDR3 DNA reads TGTGCCAGCAGCTCCAAATCCCGGTGGGGAGAGACCCAGTACTTC.

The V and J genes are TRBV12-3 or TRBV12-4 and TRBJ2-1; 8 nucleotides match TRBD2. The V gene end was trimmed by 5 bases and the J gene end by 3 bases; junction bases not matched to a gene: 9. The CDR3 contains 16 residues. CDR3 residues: CASSVSGGGFYNEQFF. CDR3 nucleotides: TGTGCCAGCAGTGTCTCCGGGGGGGGCTTCTACAATGAGCAGTTCTTC.

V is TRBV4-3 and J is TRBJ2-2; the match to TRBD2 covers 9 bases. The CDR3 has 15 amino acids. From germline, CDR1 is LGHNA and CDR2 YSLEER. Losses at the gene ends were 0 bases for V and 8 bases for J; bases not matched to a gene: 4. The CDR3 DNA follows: TGCGCCAGCAGCCAAGATCCCAGCGGGAGGGGGGAGCTGTTTTTT. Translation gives CASSQDPSGRGELFF.

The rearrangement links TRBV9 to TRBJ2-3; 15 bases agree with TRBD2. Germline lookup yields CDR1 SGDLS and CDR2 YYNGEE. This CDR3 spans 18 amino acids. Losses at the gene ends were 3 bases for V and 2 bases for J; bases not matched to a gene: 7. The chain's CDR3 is CASSAARTSGRDTDTQYF. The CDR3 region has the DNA TGTGCCAGCAGCGCCGCCCGGACTAGCGGGAGGGACACAGATACGCAGTATTTT.

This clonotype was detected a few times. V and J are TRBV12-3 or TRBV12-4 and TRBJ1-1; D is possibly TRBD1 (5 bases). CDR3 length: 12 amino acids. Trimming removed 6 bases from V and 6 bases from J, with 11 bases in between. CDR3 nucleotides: TGTGCCAGCAGCTTTGGGGCGGCTGAAGCTTTCTTT. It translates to CASSFGAAEAFF.

This chain's CDR3 is CASSFPVANEQFF. The CDR3 DNA follows: TGTGCCAGCAGCTTCCCGGTTGCCAATGAGCAGTTCTTC. The V call is TRBV7-9, the J call TRBJ2-1; D gene unclear. V was shortened by 3 bases and J by 6 bases, with 9 bases between the two germline ends. The CDR3 extends over 13 amino acids. Germline loops: CDR1 SEHNR, CDR2 FQNEAQ (reference sequence).

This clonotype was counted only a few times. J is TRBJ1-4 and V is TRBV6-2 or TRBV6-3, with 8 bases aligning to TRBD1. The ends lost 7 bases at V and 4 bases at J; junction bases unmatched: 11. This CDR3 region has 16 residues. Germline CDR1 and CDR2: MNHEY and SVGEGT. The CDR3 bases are TGTGCCAGCACGACCCCCCGGGACAGGCTTAATGAAAAACTGTTTTTT. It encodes CASTTPRDRLNEKLFF.

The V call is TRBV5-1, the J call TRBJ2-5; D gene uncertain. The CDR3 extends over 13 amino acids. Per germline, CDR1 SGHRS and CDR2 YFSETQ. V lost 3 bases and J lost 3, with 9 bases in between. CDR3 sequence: CASSWFGEETQYF. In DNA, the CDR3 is TGCGCCAGCAGCTGGTTTGGGGAAGAGACCCAGTACTTC.

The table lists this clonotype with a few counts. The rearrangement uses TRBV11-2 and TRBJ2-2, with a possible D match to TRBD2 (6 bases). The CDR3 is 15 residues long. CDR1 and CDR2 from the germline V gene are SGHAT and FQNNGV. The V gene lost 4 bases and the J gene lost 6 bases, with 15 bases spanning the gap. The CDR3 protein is CASSSIRLVAGELFF. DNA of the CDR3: TGTGCCAGCAGCTCAATCCGACTAGTAGCCGGGGAGCTGTTTTTT.

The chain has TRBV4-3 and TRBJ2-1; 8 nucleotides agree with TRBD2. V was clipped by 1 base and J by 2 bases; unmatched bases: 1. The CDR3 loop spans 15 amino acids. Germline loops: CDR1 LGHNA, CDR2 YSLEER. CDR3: CASSQAGGPYNEQFF. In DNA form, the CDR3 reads TGCGCCAGCAGCCAAGCGGGGGGGCCCTACAATGAGCAGTTCTTC.

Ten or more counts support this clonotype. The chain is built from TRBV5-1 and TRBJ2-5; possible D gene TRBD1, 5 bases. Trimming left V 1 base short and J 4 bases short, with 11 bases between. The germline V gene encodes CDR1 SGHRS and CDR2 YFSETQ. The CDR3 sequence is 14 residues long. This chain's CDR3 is CASSLPQGAETQYF. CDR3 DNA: TGCGCCAGCAGCTTGCCCCAGGGTGCAGAGACCCAGTACTTC.

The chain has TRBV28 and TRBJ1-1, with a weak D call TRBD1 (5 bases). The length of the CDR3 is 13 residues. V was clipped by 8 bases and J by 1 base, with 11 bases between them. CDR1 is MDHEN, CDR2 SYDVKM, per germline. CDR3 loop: CASAWGGNTEAFF. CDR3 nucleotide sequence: TGTGCCAGCGCCTGGGGGGGGAACACTGAAGCTTTCTTT.

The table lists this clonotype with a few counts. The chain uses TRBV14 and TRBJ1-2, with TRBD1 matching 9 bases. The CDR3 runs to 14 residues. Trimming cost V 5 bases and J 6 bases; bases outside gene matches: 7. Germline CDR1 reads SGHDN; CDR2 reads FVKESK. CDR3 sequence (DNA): TGTGCCAGCAGCGGCCGGGACAGGGAACATGGCTACACCTTC. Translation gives CASSGRDREHGYTF.

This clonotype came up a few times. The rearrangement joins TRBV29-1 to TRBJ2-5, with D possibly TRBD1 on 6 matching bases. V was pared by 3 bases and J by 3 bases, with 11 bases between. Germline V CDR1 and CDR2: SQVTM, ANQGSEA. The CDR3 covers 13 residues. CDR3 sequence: CSVDGGQKETQYF. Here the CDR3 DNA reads TGCAGCGTTGATGGGGGCCAGAAAGAGACCCAGTACTTC. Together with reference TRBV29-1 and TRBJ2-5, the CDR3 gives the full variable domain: SAVISQKPSRDICQRGTSLTIQCQVDSQVTMMFWYRQQPGQSLTLIATANQGSEATYESGFVIDKFPISRPNLTFSTLTVSNMSPEDSSIYLCSVDGGQKETQYFGPGTRLLVL.

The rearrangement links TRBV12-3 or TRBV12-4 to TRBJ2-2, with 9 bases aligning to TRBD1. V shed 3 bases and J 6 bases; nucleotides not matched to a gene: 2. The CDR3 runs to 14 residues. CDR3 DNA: TGTGCCAGCAGTTTTACAGGGGGCGCCGGGGAGCTGTTTTTT. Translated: CASSFTGGAGELFF.

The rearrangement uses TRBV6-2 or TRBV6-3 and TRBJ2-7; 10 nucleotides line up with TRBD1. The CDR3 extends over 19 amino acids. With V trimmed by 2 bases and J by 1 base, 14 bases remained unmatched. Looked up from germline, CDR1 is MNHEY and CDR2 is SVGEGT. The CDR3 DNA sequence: TGTGCCAGCAGTTACACCCAGGTCCGAGACAGGGGGCTTTCCTACGAGCAGTACGTC. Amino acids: CASSYTQVRDRGLSYEQYV.

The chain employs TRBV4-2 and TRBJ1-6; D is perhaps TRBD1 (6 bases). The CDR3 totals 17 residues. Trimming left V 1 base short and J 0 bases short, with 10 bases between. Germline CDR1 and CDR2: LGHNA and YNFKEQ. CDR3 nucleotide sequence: TGTGCCAGCAGCCAAGGGCAGGGGAGCTCCTATAATTCACCCCTCCACTTT. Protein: CASSQGQGSSYNSPLHF.

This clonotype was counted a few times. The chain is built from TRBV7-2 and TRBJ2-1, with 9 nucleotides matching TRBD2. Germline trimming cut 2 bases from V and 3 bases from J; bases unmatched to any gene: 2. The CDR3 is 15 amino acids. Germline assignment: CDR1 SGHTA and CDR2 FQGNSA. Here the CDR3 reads CASSLLSGGYNEQFF. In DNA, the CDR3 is TGTGCCAGCAGCTTACTTAGCGGGGGCTACAATGAGCAGTTCTTC.